Following are 3 T cell receptor beta chains from one sample sequenced in a study of Graves' ophthalmopathy and Graves' hyperthyroidism. Using RNA transcripts, the TCR beta CDR3 regions were amplified. The first-round RT-PCR employed HTBI primers together with the Qiagen OneStep RT-PCR kit. A multiplex PCR was then performed as the second round. TCRdb called the multiplex PCR reads again in MiXCR, with one record for every CDR3 protein. The repertoire holds around 670,000 distinct CDR3 sequences, 40% seen once, with 44% in the top ten. The sequencing sample was made of peripheral blood. The receptors were gathered from an adult man with Graves' ophthalmopathy.

This clonotype showed up just a few times. The chain links TRBV6-5 to TRBJ2-7; D not resolved. Germline V gene sequence: CDR1 MNHEY, CDR2 SVGAGI. The CDR3 loop spans 13 amino acids. Trimming stripped 3 bases from V and 6 bases from J, with 12 bases between. The DNA of the CDR3 is TGTGCCAGCAGTTATGCCCAATTCCCCGAGCAGTACTTC. Its protein product is CASSYAQFPEQYF.

The chain links TRBV7-2 to TRBJ2-5, with TRBD1 matching over 10 bases. Trimming took 5 bases from V and 7 from J; bases not matched to a gene: 7. Germline lookup yields CDR1 SGHTA and CDR2 FQGNSA. The CDR3 is 14 amino acids. This CDR3 reads CASSPDRGRGTQYF. CDR3 DNA: TGTGCCAGCAGCCCCGACAGGGGGCGCGGGACCCAGTACTTC.

The V call is TRBV6-6, the J call TRBJ2-7, with a tentative D call TRBD1 (6 bases). The CDR3 runs 15 residues. Germline lookup yields CDR1 MNHNY and CDR2 SVGAGI (reference sequence). V was shortened by 0 bases and J by 4 bases, with 13 bases between the two germline ends. CDR3 nucleotide sequence: TGTGCCAGCAGTTACTCCTCCCAGGGGATGTACGAGCAGTACTTC. Amino acids: CASSYSSQGMYEQYF.